Each of the 9 T cell receptor beta chains below was sequenced from the same sample in a study of T cell responses to AZD1222 COVID-19 vaccine. TCRdb's copy holds only in-frame clones and misses some; the assay was immunoSEQ multiplex PCR. Of around 58,000 clones listed, more than 65% are singletons. This material consisted of peripheral blood, taken on day 0 of AZD1222 vaccination. Receptors were obtained from an adult in good health.

CDR3: CATGDPTGQGGKTQYF. CDR3 DNA sequence: TGTGCCACGGGGGACCCAACCGGACAGGGTGGAAAGACCCAGTACTTC. This chain connects TRBV10-3 to TRBJ2-5; 8 bases fit TRBD1. Germline CDR1 ENHRY, CDR2 SYGVKD. The length of the CDR3 is 16 residues. V gave up 10 bases and J gave up 6 bases; unmatched junction bases: 19.

V is TRBV3-1 (or the pseudogene TRBV3-2) and J is TRBJ2-1, with 9 positions matching TRBD2. Germline loops: CDR1 LGHDT, CDR2 YNNKEL (reference sequence). This CDR3 has 16 amino acids. V lost 1 base to trimming and J lost 7 bases; unmatched junction nucleotides: 8. CDR3 sequence: CASSQGLSSGMNEQFF. CDR3 DNA: TGTGCCAGCAGCCAAGGCTTGTCTAGCGGGATGAATGAGCAGTTCTTC.

The chain couples TRBV11-2 to TRBJ2-2, with 10 positions matching TRBD1. J was trimmed by 6 bases and V by 3 bases; bases with no gene match: 7. The CDR3 sequence is 16 residues long. Germline CDR1 reads SGHAT; CDR2 reads FQNNGV. DNA for the CDR3: TGTGCCAGCAGCTTTCGGGGACAGGGGACCCCCGGGGAGCTGTTTTTT. Amino acid sequence: CASSFRGQGTPGELFF.

This chain connects TRBV19 to TRBJ1-4; no clear D. The CDR3 is made up of 14 amino acids. Germline lookup yields CDR1 LNHDA and CDR2 SQIVND (reference sequence). Trimming removed 2 bases at V and 3 bases at J, with 7 bases between. The CDR3 DNA sequence: TGTGCCAGTAGTATACCGCAGCCTAATGAAAAACTGTTTTTT. Protein sequence: CASSIPQPNEKLFF.

V gene TRBV6-1 combines with J gene TRBJ1-2; D remains unclear. V was shortened by 1 base and J by 4 bases, with 4 bases between the two germline ends. This CDR3 is built from 12 residues. In germline, CDR1 is MNHNS, CDR2 SASEGT. The CDR3 nucleotides are TGTGCCAGCAGTGAAGTGTTCTATGGCTACACCTTC. Translated, it gives CASSEVFYGYTF.

This clone was found a few times. The chain recombines TRBV10-3 with TRBJ2-1; possibly TRBD2 for D (5 bases). V was pared by 10 bases and J by 9 bases, with 13 bases between. The CDR3 totals 11 residues. Germline V CDR1 and CDR2: ENHRY, SYGVKD. The CDR3 sequence is CATSLGSEQFF. DNA of the CDR3: TGTGCCACGTCACTAGGGAGTGAGCAGTTCTTC.

This chain joins TRBV7-2 and TRBJ2-1; 8 bases agree with TRBD2. The CDR3 has 15 residues. CDR1 is SGHTA, CDR2 FQGNSA, per germline. V gave up 4 bases and J gave up 2 bases; unmatched junction bases: 4. Here the CDR3 DNA reads TGTGCCAGCAGCTATACTAGCGGCCCCTACAATGAGCAGTTCTTC. Its translation is CASSYTSGPYNEQFF.

Only a few counts were recorded for this clone. This chain uses TRBV12-3 or TRBV12-4 with TRBJ1-1, with D possibly being TRBD1 (6 bases). The CDR3 has 13 residues. The germline V and J ends were trimmed by 7 bases and 4 bases, with 13 bases remaining between them. The CDR3 DNA is TGTGCCAGCATCAGTTACAGGGCCACTGAAGCTTTCTTT. It codes for CASISYRATEAFF.

This chain uses TRBV3-1 (or the pseudogene TRBV3-2) with TRBJ2-5, with TRBD2 matching over 12 bases. CDR3 size: 17 residues. V lost 5 bases, J lost 5 bases, and 12 bases stayed unmatched. Germline V gene sequence: CDR1 LGHDT, CDR2 YNNKEL (reference sequence). CDR3 bases: TGTGCCAGCAGCACCCGGACTAGCGGGAAGGATAGGGAGACCCAGTACTTC. It encodes CASSTRTSGKDRETQYF.